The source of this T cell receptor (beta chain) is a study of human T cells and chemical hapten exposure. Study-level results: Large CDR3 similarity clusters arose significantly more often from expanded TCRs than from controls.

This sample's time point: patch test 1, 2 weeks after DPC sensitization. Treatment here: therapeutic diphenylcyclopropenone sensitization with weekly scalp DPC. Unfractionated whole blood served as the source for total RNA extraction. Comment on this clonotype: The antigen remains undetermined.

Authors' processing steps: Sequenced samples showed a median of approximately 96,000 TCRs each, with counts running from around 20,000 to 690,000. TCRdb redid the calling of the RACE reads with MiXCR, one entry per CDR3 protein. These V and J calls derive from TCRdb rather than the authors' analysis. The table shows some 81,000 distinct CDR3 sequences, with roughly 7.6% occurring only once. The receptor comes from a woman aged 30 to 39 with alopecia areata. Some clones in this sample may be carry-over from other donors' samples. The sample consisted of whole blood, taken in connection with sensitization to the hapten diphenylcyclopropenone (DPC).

The CDR3 is CASSPRQESTEAFF. DNA of the CDR3: TGTGCCAGCAGCCCAAGACAGGAGAGCACTGAAGCTTTCTTT. V usage is TRBV11-2 and J usage is TRBJ1-1; D may be TRBD1 (6 bases). The CDR3 consists of 14 residues. Germline CDR1 reads SGHAT; CDR2 reads FQNNGV. V shed 5 bases and J shed 4 bases, with 14 bases lying between them. Based on the CDR3 plus reference TRBV11-2 and TRBJ1-1, the full variable domain is EAGVAQSPRYKIIEKRQSVAFWCNPISGHATLYWYQQILGQGPKLLIQFQNNGVVDDSQLPKDRFSAERLKGVDSTLKIQPAKLEDSAVYLCASSPRQESTEAFFGQGTRLTVV.